The 9 T cell receptor beta chains given below trace back to one sample, sequenced in a study of CD4 T cells in relation to SARS-CoV-2 and coronaviruses. Only in-frame clones appear in the TCRdb table, and some are missing; sequencing was by immunoSEQ multiplex PCR. The sample includes 40,000 to 50,000 clones, over 75% seen only once; the top ten take 1% to 1.5%. Their cognate antigens are unknown. The sample consisted of naive CD4+ T cells from PBMCs, cultured in vitro. Subset noted: naive CD4+ T cells isolated by negative enrichment. All receptors come from an adult with COVID-19.

V gene TRBV7-9 combines with J gene TRBJ2-1, with a weak D call TRBD1 (6 bases). Trimming stripped 0 bases from V and 6 bases from J, with 9 bases between. Germline lookup yields CDR1 SEHNR and CDR2 FQNEAQ (reference sequence). This CDR3 is built from 14 residues. In nucleotides, the CDR3 is TGTGCCAGCAGCTTAGCACAGGGTATCAATGAGCAGTTCTTC. Amino acid sequence: CASSLAQGINEQFF.

The rearrangement joins TRBV11-2 to TRBJ2-2; D unresolved. V gave up 5 bases and J gave up 7 bases, with 11 bases separating them. CDR1 SGHAT and CDR2 FQNNGV come from the germline V gene. This CDR3 contains 13 residues. The CDR3 is CASSPTSSGELFF. As DNA, the CDR3 is TGTGCCAGCAGCCCCACATCTAGCGGGGAGCTGTTTTTT. The full variable domain, rest sourced from reference TRBV11-2 and TRBJ2-2, is EAGVAQSPRYKIIEKRQSVAFWCNPISGHATLYWYQQILGQGPKLLIQFQNNGVVDDSQLPKDRFSAERLKGVDSTLKIQPAKLEDSAVYLCASSPTSSGELFFGEGSRLTVL.

A single count supports this clone. V is TRBV4-2 and J is TRBJ2-7, with D possibly being TRBD2 (5 bases). The CDR3 loop spans 16 amino acids. Germline V lookup: CDR1 LGHNA, CDR2 YNFKEQ. Trimming removed 0 bases at V and 2 bases at J, with 14 bases between. The chain's CDR3 is CASSQEQGLGPYEQYF. The CDR3 DNA is TGTGCCAGCAGCCAAGAGCAAGGACTGGGTCCCTACGAGCAGTACTTC.

In this sample, this clone turned up once. The chain is built from TRBV28 and TRBJ2-2; D may be TRBD1 (5 bases). This CDR3 has 18 amino acids. V lost 6 bases to trimming and J lost 6 bases, with 26 bases between them. From germline, CDR1 is MDHEN and CDR2 SYDVKM. The CDR3 bases are TGTGCCAGCAGCTTTAACCCCTCGAAAGGGGCAGAGGCCGGGGAGCTGTTTTTT. It codes for CASSFNPSKGAEAGELFF.

The chain links TRBV29-1 to TRBJ1-4; 7 nucleotides match TRBD1. The CDR3 is 16 amino acids. The V gene end was trimmed by 7 bases and the J gene end by 8 bases; junction bases not matched to a gene: 19. Per germline, CDR1 SQVTM and CDR2 ANQGSEA. As DNA, the CDR3 is TGCAGCGCCCAAGCCGGGACAGATACCAGATGGGAAAAACTGTTTTTT. Encoded protein: CSAQAGTDTRWEKLFF. Filled out from reference TRBV29-1 and TRBJ1-4, the complete variable domain reads SAVISQKPSRDICQRGTSLTIQCQVDSQVTMMFWYRQQPGQSLTLIATANQGSEATYESGFVIDKFPISRPNLTFSTLTVSNMSPEDSSIYLCSAQAGTDTRWEKLFFGSGTQLSVL.

This clone was detected a few times. The chain couples TRBV19 to TRBJ1-1; D call uncertain. V was cut by 4 bases and J by 8 bases, with 14 bases left in between. Looked up from germline, CDR1 is LNHDA and CDR2 is SQIVND (reference sequence). This CDR3 spans 13 amino acids. The chain's CDR3 is CASSTPRGYEAFF. Written as DNA, the CDR3 is TGTGCCAGTAGTACCCCCCGAGGGTACGAAGCTTTCTTT.

Only one count was recorded for this clone. The chain carries TRBV7-8 and TRBJ1-3, with TRBD1 matching 7 bases. The germline V gene has CDR1 SGHVS and CDR2 FQNEAQ. The CDR3 runs to 15 residues. J gave up 0 bases and V 4 bases, and 3 bases lay outside the gene matches. CDR3 nucleotides: TGTGCCAGCAGCTCATGGGACAGCTCTGGAAACACCATATATTTT. Translating it yields CASSSWDSSGNTIYF.

This chain links TRBV25-1 with TRBJ1-6; D is uncertain. The CDR3 has 14 amino acids. V shed 4 bases and J shed 9 bases, with 13 bases lying between them. CDR1 is MGHDK, CDR2 SYGVNS, per germline. CDR3 bases: TGTGCCAGCAGTGTCTCGGACCGCGGTTCACCCCTCCACTTT. Its translation is CASSVSDRGSPLHF.

In the case of this clone: Compared with germline, one end of the junction differs, possibly owing to a read error. V and J are TRBV2 and TRBJ1-6; TRBD1 might be the D (5 bases). CDR1 SNHLY and CDR2 FYNNEI come from the germline V gene. The CDR3 consists of 16 residues. The CDR3 reads CASSVRAISNNSPLHF. CDR3 DNA sequence: TGTGCCAGCAGCGTCAGGGCAATCTCCAATAATTCACCCCTCCACTTT.